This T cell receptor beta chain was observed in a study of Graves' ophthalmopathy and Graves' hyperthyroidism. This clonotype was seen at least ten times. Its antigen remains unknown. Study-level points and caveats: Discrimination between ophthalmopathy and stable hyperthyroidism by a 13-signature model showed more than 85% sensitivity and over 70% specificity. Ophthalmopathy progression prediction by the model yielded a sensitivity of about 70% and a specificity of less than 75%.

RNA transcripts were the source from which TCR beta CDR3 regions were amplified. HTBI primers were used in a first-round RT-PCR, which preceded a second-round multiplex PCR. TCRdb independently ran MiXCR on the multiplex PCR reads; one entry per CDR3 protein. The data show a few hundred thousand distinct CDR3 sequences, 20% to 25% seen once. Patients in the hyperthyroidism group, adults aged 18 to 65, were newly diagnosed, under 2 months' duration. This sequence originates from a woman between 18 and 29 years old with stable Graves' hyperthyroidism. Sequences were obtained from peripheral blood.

The CDR3 sequence is CASTLAGSQETQYF. In DNA, the CDR3 is TGTGCCAGCACCCTAGCGGGGTCCCAAGAGACCCAGTACTTC. This chain connects TRBV7-9 to TRBJ2-5; 9 bases line up with TRBD2. This CDR3 is built from 14 residues. Germline CDR1 reads SEHNR; CDR2 reads FQNEAQ (reference sequence). V dropped 7 bases and J dropped 1; count of bases not matched to a gene: 4. Variable domain in full (rest from reference TRBV7-9 and TRBJ2-5): DTGVSQNPRHKITKRGQNVTFRCDPISEHNRLYWYRQTLGQGPEFLTYFQNEAQLEKSRLLSDRFSAERPKGSFSTLEIQRTEQGDSAMYLCASTLAGSQETQYFGPGTRLLVL.